The 7 T cell receptor beta chains below were found in one sample sequenced in a study of blood T cell repertoires in COVID-19. TCRdb's table, derived via immunoSEQ multiplex PCR, lists solely in-frame clones and lacks some. The repertoire consists of 45,000 to 55,000 clones, with around 84% occurring once and the leading ten covering around 2.5%. The sample comprised peripheral blood. These TCRs come from a man between 50 and 59 years old with acute or convalescent COVID-19.

This clone was seen a single time. The chain carries TRBV5-1 and TRBJ2-2, with D perhaps TRBD1 (5 bases). The CDR3 totals 14 residues. CDR1 and CDR2 from the germline V gene are SGHRS and YFSETQ. V was shortened by 0 bases and J by 4 bases, with 7 bases between the two germline ends. CDR3 sequence reads: CASSLGTPTGELFF. The CDR3, as DNA: TGCGCCAGCAGCTTGGGGACACCCACCGGGGAGCTGTTTTTT.

J is TRBJ2-1 and V is TRBV9, with a possible D match to TRBD2 (7 bases). Germline V gene data show CDR1 as SGDLS and CDR2 as YYNGEE. The CDR3 totals 16 residues. The V end was cut by 1 base, the J end by 4 bases, with 15 bases between. CDR3 coding DNA: TGTGCCAGCAGCGTATCGGGGGGCGAAGGTTACAATGAGCAGTTCTTC. Amino acid sequence: CASSVSGGEGYNEQFF.

This clone was seen once. The genes are TRBV6-5 and TRBJ2-3; D uncertain. V lost 5 bases, J lost 5 bases, and 14 bases lay in between. The CDR3 is 14 amino acids. CDR1 and CDR2 (germline): MNHEY, SVGAGI. The DNA of the CDR3 is TGTGCCAGCAGTCTCCGCAGGCTCGGAGATACGCAGTATTTT. It yields the protein CASSLRRLGDTQYF.

The J gene is TRBJ2-1, the V gene TRBV5-1; 12 nucleotides align to TRBD2. Germline CDR1 reads SGHRS; CDR2 reads YFSETQ. The junction had 4 bases not matched to a gene; V was cut back by 3 bases and J by 3 bases. This CDR3 region has 16 residues. CDR3 sequence (DNA): TGCGCCAGCAGCTGGCCTAGCGGGAGGGACTACAATGAGCAGTTCTTC. This sequence encodes CASSWPSGRDYNEQFF.

The rearrangement uses TRBV4-2 and TRBJ2-1; 11 nucleotides align to TRBD2. CDR3 length: 15 residues. Trimming at V came to 1 base and at J to 10 bases, leaving 6 bases not matched to a gene. CDR1 is LGHNA and CDR2 is YNFKEQ in the germline V gene. CDR3 coding DNA: TGTGCCAGCAGCCAAGTGACTAGCGGGGCGGGAGAGCAGTTCTTC. It specifies CASSQVTSGAGEQFF.

The chain links TRBV6-5 to TRBJ1-1, with D unresolved. The V end lost 0 bases, the J end lost 6 bases, and 11 bases lay between the germline ends. The CDR3 length is 14 residues. Germline assignment: CDR1 MNHEY and CDR2 SVGAGI. The CDR3 spells CASSYSKHYPEAFF. The CDR3 bases are TGTGCCAGCAGTTACTCGAAACATTACCCTGAAGCTTTCTTT.

The rearrangement links TRBV19 to TRBJ2-1; 7 bases are a match to TRBD2. V trimming: 0 bases; J trimming: 10 bases; junction bases outside the gene matches: 12. Germline V gene data show CDR1 as LNHDA and CDR2 as SQIVND (reference sequence). The CDR3 is 16 amino acids. In DNA, the CDR3 is TGTGCCAGTAGTATAGATCTGGCGGGGGACCTCGGGGAGCAGTTCTTC. As protein: CASSIDLAGDLGEQFF.